Below are 22 T cell receptor beta chains sequenced from a single sample in a study of blood T cells in healthy people across ages. Then a second PCR, running about 7 to 11 cycles, was carried out with a sample-barcoded 5' primer and a J-beta primer mix. A single record per CDR3 protein comes from TCRdb applying MiXCR to the 5' RACE reads. The sample contains about 1.7 million distinct CDR3 sequences, under 30% of which appear only once. The sample comprised blood. These receptors were taken from a woman aged 25 to 39 in good health.

This clonotype turned up a few times. This chain links TRBV15 with TRBJ2-1; TRBD2 is a possible D gene (6 bases). Germline-derived CDR1 and CDR2 are LNHNV and YYDKDF (reference sequence). The CDR3 runs 21 residues. V was pared by 0 bases and J by 1 base, with 25 bases between. CDR3 nucleotide sequence: TGTGCCACCAGCAGAGATGGGGGGTCTAGACAAGGGTTGATGTCCTACAATGAGCAGTTCTTC. This translates into CATSRDGGSRQGLMSYNEQFF.

Comment on this clonotype: One junction end does not reproduce the germline sequence, and a read error may be involved. The chain employs TRBV4-1 and TRBJ2-3; 7 bases match TRBD2. CDR1 and CDR2 from the germline V gene are MGHRA and YSYEKL. CDR3 length equals 19 residues. The CDR3 here is CASSQDLGLRGINTDMQYF. Here the CDR3 DNA reads TGCGCCAGCAGCCAAGATCTAGGTCTGCGGGGGATTAACACAGATATGCAGTATTTT.

Worth noting for this clonotype: This may come from a read error, since a much larger clone is one base off. The rearrangement links TRBV29-1 to TRBJ1-2, with D possibly matching TRBD1 (5 bases). V shed 3 bases and J shed 4 bases, with 15 bases lying between them. CDR1 and CDR2 from the germline V gene are SQVTM and ANQGSEA. The CDR3 spans 14 residues. The CDR3 here is CSVDGDGITYGYTF. Here the CDR3 DNA reads TGCAGCGTTGATGGGGACGGAATTACCTATGGCTACACCTTC.

This clonotype was recorded many times. J is TRBJ2-7 and V is TRBV29-1; D remains ambiguous. The CDR3 runs to 13 residues. V lost 4 bases, J lost 0 bases, and 10 bases lay in between. In germline, CDR1 is SQVTM, CDR2 ANQGSEA. DNA of the CDR3: TGCAGCGTTGGAAGGCTGGGCTCCTACGAGCAGTACTTC. Residues: CSVGRLGSYEQYF.

This clonotype was found a few times. The chain is built from TRBV4-3 and TRBJ2-7; 10 nucleotides match TRBD2. Germline loops: CDR1 LGHNA, CDR2 YSLEER. The CDR3 covers 15 residues. The V gene end was trimmed by 1 base and the J gene end by 4 bases; junction bases not matched to a gene: 4. Here the CDR3 reads CASSQASSGSYEQYF. In nucleotides, the CDR3 is TGCGCCAGCAGCCAAGCGTCTAGCGGGAGTTACGAGCAGTACTTC.

The V and J genes are TRBV6-6 and TRBJ1-4; TRBD1 is a possible D gene (6 bases). The CDR3 spans 14 residues. The V and J ends lost 2 bases and 6 bases respectively, with 10 bases between them. Germline lookup yields CDR1 MNHNY and CDR2 SVGAGI (reference sequence). The CDR3 nucleotides read TGTGCCAGCAGTTACCGGCAGGGGTATGAAAAACTGTTTTTT. As protein: CASSYRQGYEKLFF.

This clonotype has ten or more counts. This chain joins TRBV5-6 and TRBJ2-7; D is ambiguous. V was trimmed by 3 bases and J by 5 bases, leaving 9 bases between them. CDR1 and CDR2 (germline): SGHDT, YYEEEE. The CDR3 extends over 12 amino acids. The chain's CDR3 is CASSSGLHEQYF. CDR3 in DNA: TGTGCCAGCAGCTCCGGTCTCCACGAGCAGTACTTC. Full variable domain (rest looked up from reference TRBV5-6 and TRBJ2-7): DAGVTQSPTHLIKTRGQQVTLRCSPKSGHDTVSWYQQALGQGPQFIFQYYEEEERQRGNFPDRFSGHQFPNYSSELNVNALLLGDSALYLCASSSGLHEQYFGPGTRLTVT.

This clonotype was seen more than once but under ten times. The chain employs TRBV4-3 and TRBJ1-4; D remains ambiguous. Trimming shortened V by 1 base and J by 8 bases, and 8 bases separated the two germline ends. The CDR3 extends over 13 amino acids. CDR1 is LGHNA, CDR2 YSLEER, per germline. The chain's CDR3 is CASSQVMEEKLFF. The CDR3 bases are TGCGCCAGCAGCCAAGTCATGGAGGAAAAACTGTTTTTT.

The chain links TRBV14 to TRBJ2-1; 7 nucleotides align to TRBD2. Germline CDR1 SGHDN, CDR2 FVKESK. The CDR3 contains 16 residues. V shed 1 base and J 3 bases; nucleotides not matched to a gene: 6. This chain's CDR3 is CASSQVLLANYNEQFF. In DNA form, the CDR3 reads TGTGCCAGCAGCCAAGTGTTACTAGCGAACTACAATGAGCAGTTCTTC.

The rearrangement uses TRBV20-1 and TRBJ2-5, with TRBD1 matching 7 bases. Losses at the gene ends were 6 bases for V and 11 bases for J; bases not matched to a gene: 24. Germline values: CDR1 DFQATT, CDR2 SNEGSKA (reference sequence). The CDR3 covers 16 residues. The chain's CDR3 is CSAPGGRLEAPYGQYF. CDR3 nucleotides: TGCAGTGCCCCAGGGGGTAGGCTGGAGGCCCCCTACGGGCAGTACTTC.

This clonotype was observed at least ten times. The chain joins TRBV4-3 to TRBJ2-7; tentative D call: TRBD1 (6 bases). CDR3 length equals 15 residues. Trimming removed 0 bases from V and 2 bases from J, with 11 bases in between. Germline values: CDR1 LGHNA, CDR2 YSLEER. CDR3 amino acids: CASSQDRGSTYEQYF. Here the CDR3 DNA reads TGCGCCAGCAGCCAAGATAGGGGGAGTACCTACGAGCAGTACTTC.

This clonotype was detected many times. The genes are TRBV29-1 and TRBJ2-5; 9 bases match TRBD2. Trimming removed 4 bases from V and 4 bases from J; junction bases left unmatched: 7. The CDR3 totals 14 residues. Looked up from germline, CDR1 is SQVTM and CDR2 is ANQGSEA. CDR3 in DNA: TGCAGCGTTGTGATAGCGGGAGCAGGAGAGACCCAGTACTTC. It specifies CSVVIAGAGETQYF.

A note on this clonotype: A single base separates this from a much larger clone, so it may be a read error. The CDR3 DNA follows: TGCAGTGCTAGCCGAGGCCTGAGCTCCTACAATGAGCAGTACTTC. It is translated as CSASRGLSSYNEQYF. The chain has TRBV20-1 and TRBJ2-7; D remains ambiguous. V was shortened by 3 bases and J by 7 bases, with 22 bases between the two germline ends. The V gene's germline CDR1 is DFQATT and CDR2 SNEGSKA (reference sequence). The CDR3 totals 15 residues.

The table lists this clonotype with many counts. J is TRBJ2-7 and V is TRBV7-9, with D possibly being TRBD1 (6 bases). This CDR3 region has 14 residues. Trimming removed 2 bases from V and 4 bases from J, with 12 bases in between. The germline gives CDR1 SEHNR, CDR2 FQNEAQ (reference sequence). The chain's CDR3 is CASSLSTRGYEQYF. The CDR3 DNA sequence: TGTGCCAGCAGCTTATCAACCAGGGGTTACGAGCAGTACTTC.

The chain employs TRBV6-1 and TRBJ2-6; 7 nucleotides match TRBD1. The J segment lost 3 bases and the V segment lost 0 bases, leaving 8 bases of the junction unmatched. Germline values: CDR1 MNHNS, CDR2 SASEGT. CDR3 length: 18 residues. CDR3 nucleotide sequence: TGTGCCAGCAGTGAAGCGCGAAGAGGGGGCAGTGGGGCCAACGTCCTGACTTTC. Translation gives CASSEARRGGSGANVLTF.

CDR3 DNA: TGTGCCAGCACCTTTGGGACGTCCAAGGACATTCAGTACTTC. Translation: CASTFGTSKDIQYF. The chain links TRBV2 to TRBJ2-4; D assignment may be TRBD1 or TRBD2 (5 bases each). CDR3 size: 14 residues. Trimming shortened V by 7 bases and J by 8 bases, and 18 bases separated the two germline ends. Germline assignment: CDR1 SNHLY and CDR2 FYNNEI.

This clonotype has a count of ten or more. This chain links TRBV29-1 with TRBJ2-5; possibly TRBD2 for D (5 bases). CDR1 and CDR2 from the germline V gene are SQVTM and ANQGSEA. The CDR3 has 12 residues. The germline V and J ends were trimmed by 7 bases and 1 base, with 10 bases remaining between them. CDR3 in amino acids: CSGRNLQETQYF. The CDR3 nucleotides are TGCAGCGGGAGGAATCTCCAAGAGACCCAGTACTTC.

Worth noting for this clonotype: This may be a read error, as it is one base from a much larger clone. The chain links TRBV28 to TRBJ1-2; D uncertain. The CDR3 is 13 residues long. Germline V CDR1 and CDR2: MDHEN, SYDVKM. CDR3 residues: CASSRLTPYGCTF. The CDR3 DNA sequence: TGTGCCAGCAGCAGGCTAACTCCCTATGGCTGCACCTTC.

This clonotype turned up a few times. V and J are TRBV19 and TRBJ2-7; a possible D gene is TRBD1 (6 bases). The CDR3 has 19 residues. V shed 0 bases and J shed 2 bases, with 23 bases lying between them. CDR1 and CDR2 from the germline V gene are LNHDA and SQIVND (reference sequence). CDR3 bases: TGTGCCAGTAGTATAGACCGCCTAGGTTCCCAGGGGAGAACCTACGAGCAGTACTTC. Translating it yields CASSIDRLGSQGRTYEQYF.

This clonotype was detected only a few times. The CDR3 DNA reads as TGTGCCAGCAGCAGCCCGACGGGGTGGGAAAACATTCAGTACTTC. Amino acid sequence: CASSSPTGWENIQYF. The chain couples TRBV7-4 to TRBJ2-4, with TRBD2 as a possible D gene (5 bases). The CDR3 consists of 15 residues. Trimming pared 5 bases from V and 5 bases from J, leaving 16 bases between. The germline V gene encodes CDR1 SGHVT and CDR2 SQSDAQ.

In this sample, this clonotype turned up a few times. CDR3 residues: CASSFRGAVTQYF. CDR3 in DNA: TGTGCCAGCAGTTTTCGTGGCGCGGTTACTCAGTACTTC. The rearrangement uses TRBV27 and TRBJ2-7; D gene ambiguous. This CDR3 contains 13 residues. In germline, CDR1 is MNHEY, CDR2 SMNVEV (reference sequence). V was cut by 3 bases and J by 10 bases, with 16 bases left in between.

This clonotype was found many times. The chain joins TRBV14 to TRBJ2-1; possibly TRBD1 or TRBD2 for D (6 bases each). V lost 8 bases and J 2 bases, leaving 7 bases between the germline ends. The CDR3 covers 12 residues. The germline gives CDR1 SGHDN, CDR2 FVKESK. Written as DNA, the CDR3 is TGTGCCAGCGGGGGGCCCTACAATGAGCAGTTCTTC. It yields the protein CASGGPYNEQFF. The full variable domain, rest sourced from reference TRBV14 and TRBJ2-1, is EAGVTQFPSHSVIEKGQTVTLRCDPISGHDNLYWYRRVMGKEIKFLLHFVKESKQDESGMPNNRFLAERTGGTYSTLKVQPAELEDSGVYFCASGGPYNEQFFGPGTRLTVL.